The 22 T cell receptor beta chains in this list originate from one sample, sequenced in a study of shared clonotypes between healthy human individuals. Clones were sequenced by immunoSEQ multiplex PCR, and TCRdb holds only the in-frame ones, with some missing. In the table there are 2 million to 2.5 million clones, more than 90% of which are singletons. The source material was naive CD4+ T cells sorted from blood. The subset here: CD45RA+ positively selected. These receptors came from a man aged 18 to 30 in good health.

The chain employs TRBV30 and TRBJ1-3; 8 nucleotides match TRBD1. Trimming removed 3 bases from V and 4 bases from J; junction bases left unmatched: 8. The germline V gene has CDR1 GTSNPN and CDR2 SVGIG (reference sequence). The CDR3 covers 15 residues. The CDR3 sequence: CAWSNQGALGNTIYF. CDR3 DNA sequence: TGTGCCTGGAGCAACCAGGGGGCGCTGGGAAACACCATATATTTT.

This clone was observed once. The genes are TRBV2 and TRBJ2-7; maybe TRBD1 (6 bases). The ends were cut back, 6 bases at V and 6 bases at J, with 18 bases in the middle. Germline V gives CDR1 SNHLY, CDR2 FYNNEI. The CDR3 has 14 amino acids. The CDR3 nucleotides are TGTGCCAGCAGGGCCCGGGACAACTCCCCCGAGCAGTACTTC. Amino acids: CASRARDNSPEQYF.

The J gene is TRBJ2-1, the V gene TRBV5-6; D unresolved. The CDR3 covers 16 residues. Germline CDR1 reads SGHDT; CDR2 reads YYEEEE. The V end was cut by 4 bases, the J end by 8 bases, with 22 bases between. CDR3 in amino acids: CASSVGEVSRLDEQFF. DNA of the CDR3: TGTGCCAGCAGCGTAGGAGAGGTCTCAAGGTTGGATGAGCAGTTCTTC. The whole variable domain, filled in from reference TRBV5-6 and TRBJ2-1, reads DAGVTQSPTHLIKTRGQQVTLRCSPKSGHDTVSWYQQALGQGPQFIFQYYEEEERQRGNFPDRFSGHQFPNYSSELNVNALLLGDSALYLCASSVGEVSRLDEQFFGPGTRLTVL.

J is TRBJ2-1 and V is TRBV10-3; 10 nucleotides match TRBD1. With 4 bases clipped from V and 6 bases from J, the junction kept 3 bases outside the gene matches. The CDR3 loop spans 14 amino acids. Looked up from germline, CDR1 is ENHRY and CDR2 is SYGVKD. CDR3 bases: TGTGCCATCAGTGCGGGACAGGGGAGCAATGAGCAGTTCTTC. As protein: CAISAGQGSNEQFF.

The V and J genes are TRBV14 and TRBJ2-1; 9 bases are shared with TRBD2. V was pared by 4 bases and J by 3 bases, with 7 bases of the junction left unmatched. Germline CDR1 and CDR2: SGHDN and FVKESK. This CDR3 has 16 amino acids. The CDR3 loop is CASSRKRGVGYNEQFF. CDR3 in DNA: TGTGCCAGCAGCCGGAAGCGGGGGGTAGGCTACAATGAGCAGTTCTTC.

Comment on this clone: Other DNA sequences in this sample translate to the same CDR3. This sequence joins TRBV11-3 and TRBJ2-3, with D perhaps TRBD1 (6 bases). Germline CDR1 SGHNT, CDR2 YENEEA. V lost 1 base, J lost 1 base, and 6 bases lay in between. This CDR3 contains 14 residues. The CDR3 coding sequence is TGTGCCAGCAGCTTAGGACAGGGCACAGATACGCAGTATTTT. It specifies CASSLGQGTDTQYF.

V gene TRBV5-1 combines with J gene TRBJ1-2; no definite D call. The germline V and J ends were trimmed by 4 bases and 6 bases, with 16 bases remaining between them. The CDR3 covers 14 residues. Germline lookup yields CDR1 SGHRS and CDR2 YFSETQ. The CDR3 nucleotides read TGCGCCAGCAGCCCGTCGGACCGCGCGAATGGCTACACCTTC. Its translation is CASSPSDRANGYTF.

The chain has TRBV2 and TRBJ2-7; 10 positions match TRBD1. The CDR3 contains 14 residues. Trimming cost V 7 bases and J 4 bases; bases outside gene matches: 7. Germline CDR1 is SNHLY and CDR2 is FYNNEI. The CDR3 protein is CASKPGTGVYEQYF. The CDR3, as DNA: TGTGCCAGCAAACCGGGGACAGGGGTTTACGAGCAGTACTTC.

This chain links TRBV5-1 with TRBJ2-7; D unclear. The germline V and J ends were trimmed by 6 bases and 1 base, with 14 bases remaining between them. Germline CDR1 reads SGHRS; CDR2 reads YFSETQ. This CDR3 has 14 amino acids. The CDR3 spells CASTSIPTSYEQYF. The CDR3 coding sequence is TGCGCCAGCACCAGCATACCGACTTCCTACGAGCAGTACTTC.

CDR3 sequence reads: CATLGQSPRWAGYTF. In nucleotides, the CDR3 is TGTGCCACCTTAGGACAGTCACCCCGTTGGGCAGGCTACACCTTC. V is TRBV7-2 and J is TRBJ1-2; D is possibly TRBD1 (6 bases). Between the trimmed V and J ends, which lost 10 bases and 8 bases, there was a span of 26 bases. The CDR3 runs to 15 residues. CDR1 and CDR2 (germline): SGHTA, FQGNSA.

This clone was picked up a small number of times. DNA of the CDR3: TGTGCCAGCAGATTAGAGAACACTGAAGCTTTCTTT. Translating it yields CASRLENTEAFF. V usage is TRBV6-1 and J usage is TRBJ1-1; D call uncertain. This CDR3 region has 12 residues. The V gene's germline CDR1 is MNHNS and CDR2 SASEGT. The V and J ends lost 6 bases and 1 base respectively, with 6 bases between them.

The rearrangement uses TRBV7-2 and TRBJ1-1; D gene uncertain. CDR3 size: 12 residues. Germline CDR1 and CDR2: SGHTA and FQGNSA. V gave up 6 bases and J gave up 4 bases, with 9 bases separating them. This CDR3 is CASRFSLTEAFF. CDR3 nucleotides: TGTGCCAGCAGATTCAGCCTCACTGAAGCTTTCTTT.

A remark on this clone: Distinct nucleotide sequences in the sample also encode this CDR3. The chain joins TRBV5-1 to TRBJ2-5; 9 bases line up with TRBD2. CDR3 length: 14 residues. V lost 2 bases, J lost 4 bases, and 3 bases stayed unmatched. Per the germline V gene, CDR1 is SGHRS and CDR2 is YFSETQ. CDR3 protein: CASSFSGRGETQYF. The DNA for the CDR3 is TGCGCCAGCAGCTTTAGCGGGAGAGGAGAGACCCAGTACTTC.

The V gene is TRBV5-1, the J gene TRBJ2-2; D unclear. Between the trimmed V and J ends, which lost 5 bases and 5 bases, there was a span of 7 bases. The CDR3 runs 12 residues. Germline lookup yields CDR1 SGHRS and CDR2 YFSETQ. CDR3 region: CASREITGELFF. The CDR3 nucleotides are TGCGCCAGCAGGGAGATTACCGGGGAGCTGTTTTTT.

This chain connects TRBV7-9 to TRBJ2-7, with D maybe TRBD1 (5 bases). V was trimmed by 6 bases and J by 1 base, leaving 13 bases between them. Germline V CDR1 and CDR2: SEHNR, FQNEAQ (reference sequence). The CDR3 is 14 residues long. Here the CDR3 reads CASSYRSDSYEQYF. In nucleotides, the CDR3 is TGTGCCAGCAGTTACAGGTCAGATTCCTACGAGCAGTACTTC.

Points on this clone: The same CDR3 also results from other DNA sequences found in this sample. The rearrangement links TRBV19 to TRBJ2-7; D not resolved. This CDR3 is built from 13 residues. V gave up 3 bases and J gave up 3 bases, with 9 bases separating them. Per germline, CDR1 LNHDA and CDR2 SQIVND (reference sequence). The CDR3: CASSIGRGYEQYF. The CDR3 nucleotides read TGTGCCAGTAGTATCGGCAGAGGCTACGAGCAGTACTTC.

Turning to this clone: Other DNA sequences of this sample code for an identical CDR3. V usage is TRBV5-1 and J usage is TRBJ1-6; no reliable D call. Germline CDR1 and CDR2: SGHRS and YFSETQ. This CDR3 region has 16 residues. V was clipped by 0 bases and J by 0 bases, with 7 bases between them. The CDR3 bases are TGCGCCAGCAGCTTGGGGCTGGGCTCCTATAATTCACCCCTCCACTTT. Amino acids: CASSLGLGSYNSPLHF.

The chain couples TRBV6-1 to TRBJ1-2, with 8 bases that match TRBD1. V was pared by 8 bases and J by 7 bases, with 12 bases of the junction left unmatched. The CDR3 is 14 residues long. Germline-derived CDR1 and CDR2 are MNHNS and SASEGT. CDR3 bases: TGTGCCAGCTCTAAATCCCGGACAGGGCTTGGCTACACCTTC. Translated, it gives CASSKSRTGLGYTF.

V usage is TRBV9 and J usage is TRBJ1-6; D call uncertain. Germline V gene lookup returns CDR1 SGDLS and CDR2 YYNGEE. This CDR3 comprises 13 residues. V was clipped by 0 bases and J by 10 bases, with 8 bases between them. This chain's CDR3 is CASSVAGDSPLHF. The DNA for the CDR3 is TGTGCCAGCAGCGTAGCGGGAGACTCACCCCTCCACTTT.

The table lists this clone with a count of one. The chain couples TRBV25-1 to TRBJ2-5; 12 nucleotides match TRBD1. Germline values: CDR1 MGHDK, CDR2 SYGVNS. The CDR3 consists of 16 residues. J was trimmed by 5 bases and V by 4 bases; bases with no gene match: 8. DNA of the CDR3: TGTGCCAGCAGTGGTTGGGACAGGGGGCAATTTGAGACCCAGTACTTC. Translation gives CASSGWDRGQFETQYF.

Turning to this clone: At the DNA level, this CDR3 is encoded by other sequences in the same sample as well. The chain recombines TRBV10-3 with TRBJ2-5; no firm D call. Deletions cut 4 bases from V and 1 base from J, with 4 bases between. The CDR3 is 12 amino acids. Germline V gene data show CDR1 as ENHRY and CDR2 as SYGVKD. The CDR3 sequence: CAISAGQETQYF. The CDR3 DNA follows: TGTGCCATCAGTGCAGGCCAAGAGACCCAGTACTTC.

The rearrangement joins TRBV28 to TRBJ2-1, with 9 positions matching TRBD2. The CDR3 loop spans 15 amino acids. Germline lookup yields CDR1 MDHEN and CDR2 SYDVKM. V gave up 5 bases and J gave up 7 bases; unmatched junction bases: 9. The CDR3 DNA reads TGTGCCAGCAGTAAGGGGGGACTAGCTCGAAATGAGCAGTTCTTC. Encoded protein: CASSKGGLARNEQFF.